Shown below are 20 T cell receptor beta chains from a single sample sequenced in a study of early T cells in non-severe SARS-CoV-2 infection. TCRdb reprocessed the 5' RACE reads with MiXCR, giving one entry per CDR3 protein. The sample shows around 76,000 distinct CDR3 sequences, more than 14% of them seen only once. This material consisted of whole blood, taken at baseline. The source is an adult who was a healthcare worker with PCR-confirmed SARS-CoV-2 infection or an uninfected control (not recorded which).

This clonotype is labeled medium-sized. The chain carries TRBV7-6 and TRBJ2-7; the D is unclear. CDR1 SGHVS and CDR2 FNYEAQ come from the germline V gene. V dropped 5 bases and J dropped 3 bases, with 11 bases sitting between them. The CDR3 runs 13 residues. CDR3 residues: CASSPGPNYEQYF. In nucleotides, the CDR3 is TGTGCCAGCAGCCCGGGTCCCAACTACGAGCAGTACTTC. The whole variable domain, remainder taken from reference TRBV7-6 and TRBJ2-7, is GAGVSQSPRYKVTKRGQDVALRCDPISGHVSLYWYRQALGQGPEFLTYFNYEAQQDKSGLPNDRFSAERPEGSISTLTIQRTEQRDSAMYRCASSPGPNYEQYFGPGTRLTVT.

There are many counts of this clonotype. V and J are TRBV9 and TRBJ1-1; 7 nucleotides agree with TRBD1. Trimming removed 3 bases from V and 6 bases from J; junction bases left unmatched: 5. The V gene's germline CDR1 is SGDLS and CDR2 YYNGEE. The CDR3 has 13 amino acids. The DNA of the CDR3 is TGTGCCAGCAGCGGCCAGGGGGGGCCTGAAGCTTTCTTT. Protein sequence: CASSGQGGPEAFF.

This clonotype is medium-sized within its sample. The chain combines TRBV7-2 with TRBJ2-7; D ambiguous. The CDR3 length is 13 residues. The V gene lost 1 base and the J gene lost 2 bases, with 6 bases spanning the gap. CDR1 is SGHTA and CDR2 is FQGNSA in the germline V gene. CDR3 DNA sequence: TGTGCCAGCAGCTTAGGGTCCCCCTACGAGCAGTACTTC. Translating gives CASSLGSPYEQYF.

In its sample, this clonotype was seen many times. The rearrangement links TRBV29-1 to TRBJ2-3, with TRBD2 as a possible D gene (5 bases). This CDR3 region has 16 residues. Germline assignment: CDR1 SQVTM and CDR2 ANQGSEA. Trimming cost V 0 bases and J 0 bases, with 13 bases left between them. This CDR3 reads CSVEDLARYSTDTQYF. CDR3 sequence (DNA): TGCAGCGTTGAAGATCTAGCCAGATATAGCACAGATACGCAGTATTTT.

This clonotype was seen ten or more times. The chain has TRBV7-7 and TRBJ2-1; no clear D. CDR1 and CDR2 from the germline V gene are SSHAT and FNYEAQ (reference sequence). Trimming left V 5 bases short and J 6 bases short, with 11 bases between. CDR3 length: 13 residues. Here the CDR3 DNA reads TGTGCCAGCAGCCCGGACCCCGGCAATGAGCAGTTCTTC. Amino acids: CASSPDPGNEQFF.

This clonotype was detected a few times. The rearrangement uses TRBV19 and TRBJ2-1; 7 nucleotides match TRBD1. The CDR3 covers 15 residues. CDR1 is LNHDA, CDR2 SQIVND, per germline (reference sequence). V was pared by 6 bases and J by 2 bases, with 7 bases of the junction left unmatched. The DNA of the CDR3 is TGTGCCAGTAGAAGGACAGGCCCCCCCTACAATGAGCAGTTCTTC. Encoded protein: CASRRTGPPYNEQFF.

The chain carries TRBV7-2 and TRBJ1-2; D is ambiguous. Germline V lookup: CDR1 SGHTA, CDR2 FQGNSA. This CDR3 contains 13 residues. V lost 2 bases and J lost 7, with 11 bases in between. CDR3 DNA sequence: TGTGCCAGCAGCTTAAGAGGGAATGGTGGCTACACCTTC. This translates into CASSLRGNGGYTF.

The J gene is TRBJ2-5, the V gene TRBV5-1; D is perhaps TRBD2 (5 bases). Germline assignment: CDR1 SGHRS and CDR2 YFSETQ. Trimming cost V 4 bases and J 10 bases, with 20 bases left between them. This CDR3 comprises 14 residues. The CDR3 DNA is TGCGCCAGCAGCGAGGGCCAACCGGGCGTAGGCCAGTACTTC. It codes for CASSEGQPGVGQYF. The variable domain in full, with the rest retrieved from reference TRBV5-1 and TRBJ2-5, is KAGVTQTPRYLIKTRGQQVTLSCSPISGHRSVSWYQQTPGQGLQFLFEYFSETQRNKGNFPGRFSGRQFSNSRSEMNVSTLELGDSALYLCASSEGQPGVGQYFGPGTRLLVL.

This clonotype was seen only a few times. The genes are TRBV19 and TRBJ1-2; D not certain. Germline V gene data show CDR1 as LNHDA and CDR2 as SQIVND (reference sequence). Trimming took off 1 base at V and 4 bases at J, with 13 bases between the two ends. The CDR3 runs to 15 residues. The CDR3 region is CASSIAPQTSYGYTF. CDR3 DNA sequence: TGTGCCAGTAGTATAGCGCCCCAAACAAGCTATGGCTACACCTTC.

Only a few counts were recorded for this clonotype. The chain links TRBV20-1 to TRBJ2-7; TRBD2 agrees at 14 bases. This CDR3 is built from 15 residues. CDR1 and CDR2 from the germline V gene are DFQATT and SNEGSKA (reference sequence). Trimming removed 3 bases from V and 7 bases from J; junction bases left unmatched: 8. CDR3: CSASPTSGRAVEQYF. CDR3 in DNA: TGCAGTGCTAGCCCGACTAGCGGGAGGGCCGTAGAGCAGTACTTC.

V gene TRBV20-1 combines with J gene TRBJ1-1; TRBD1 agrees at 7 bases. Germline V gene data show CDR1 as DFQATT and CDR2 as SNEGSKA (reference sequence). The V segment lost 7 bases and the J segment 3 bases; nucleotides outside the gene matches: 11. CDR3 length equals 14 residues. Here the CDR3 reads CSGPRQGRDTEAFF. The CDR3 nucleotides are TGCAGTGGGCCCCGACAGGGTAGGGACACTGAAGCTTTCTTT.

There are many counts of this clonotype. V gene TRBV7-9 combines with J gene TRBJ2-7; D uncertain. This CDR3 spans 13 amino acids. With 5 bases removed from V and 6 bases from J, the gap between germline ends came to 14 bases. CDR1 and CDR2 (germline): SEHNR, FQNEAQ (reference sequence). CDR3 residues: CASSGTSGGEQYF. CDR3 DNA sequence: TGTGCCAGCAGCGGAACGTCGGGCGGCGAGCAGTACTTC.

The rearrangement joins TRBV5-1 to TRBJ2-1; tentatively, D is TRBD1 (6 bases). Trimming removed 1 base from V and 6 bases from J, with 11 bases in between. The germline V gene encodes CDR1 SGHRS and CDR2 YFSETQ. The CDR3 sequence is 14 residues long. The CDR3 spells CASSLYRESNEQFF. The CDR3 DNA sequence: TGCGCCAGCAGCTTGTACAGGGAGAGCAATGAGCAGTTCTTC.

The chain joins TRBV7-9 to TRBJ2-2; D gene unclear. Germline assignment: CDR1 SEHNR and CDR2 FQNEAQ (reference sequence). This CDR3 region has 14 residues. The germline V and J ends were trimmed by 5 bases and 6 bases, with 13 bases remaining between them. CDR3 region: CASSLTLSAGELFF. For the CDR3, the DNA is TGTGCCAGCAGCCTAACCTTAAGCGCCGGGGAGCTGTTTTTT.

This clonotype has just a few counts. The chain carries TRBV12-3 or TRBV12-4 and TRBJ2-5; 8 nucleotides match TRBD2. The junction had 5 bases not matched to a gene; V was cut back by 8 bases and J by 3 bases. CDR3 length: 13 amino acids. CDR3 coding DNA: TGTGCCAGCGCGCGGGGGGCCGAAGAGACCCAGTACTTC. It yields the protein CASARGAEETQYF.

The rearrangement joins TRBV19 to TRBJ2-2; 13 nucleotides match TRBD2. There are 15 residues in the CDR3. Per the germline V gene, CDR1 is LNHDA and CDR2 is SQIVND (reference sequence). Trimming took 6 bases from V and 6 from J; bases not matched to a gene: 4. CDR3 region: CASRTSGRASGELFF. DNA for the CDR3: TGTGCCAGTAGAACTAGCGGGAGGGCCTCCGGGGAGCTGTTTTTT.

This rearrangement joins TRBV28 to TRBJ1-5, with 7 bases lining up with TRBD1. This CDR3 contains 15 residues. Germline V gene lookup returns CDR1 MDHEN and CDR2 SYDVKM. V lost 5 bases to trimming and J lost 5 bases; unmatched junction nucleotides: 9. The CDR3 here is CASSGDSPGYQPQHF. In nucleotides, the CDR3 is TGTGCCAGCAGTGGGGACAGCCCCGGCTATCAGCCCCAGCATTTT.

This clonotype has a count of ten or more. The chain couples TRBV20-1 to TRBJ2-7, with 7 bases matching TRBD1. The V segment lost 0 bases and the J segment 7 bases; nucleotides outside the gene matches: 18. The CDR3 covers 17 residues. Per the germline V gene, CDR1 is DFQATT and CDR2 is SNEGSKA (reference sequence). The CDR3 nucleotides are TGCAGTGCTAGAGACGCACTTATAGACAGGGCCCGAGGAGAGCAGTACTTC. It specifies CSARDALIDRARGEQYF.

This chain connects TRBV6-2 or TRBV6-3 to TRBJ1-1; TRBD1 might be the D (6 bases). V dropped 7 bases and J dropped 12 bases, with 21 bases sitting between them. In germline, CDR1 is MNHEY, CDR2 SVGEGT. CDR3 size: 13 residues. CDR3 region: CASTDRLRSMTFF. The CDR3 DNA reads as TGTGCCAGCACAGACAGGTTGCGGAGTATGACTTTCTTT.

This clonotype was counted only a few times. This chain joins TRBV29-1 and TRBJ1-2; D call uncertain. V lost 4 bases and J lost 3, with 9 bases in between. Germline CDR1 reads SQVTM; CDR2 reads ANQGSEA. CDR3 size: 12 residues. CDR3: CSVVESDYGYTF. The DNA for the CDR3 is TGCAGCGTTGTGGAGTCGGACTATGGCTACACCTTC.